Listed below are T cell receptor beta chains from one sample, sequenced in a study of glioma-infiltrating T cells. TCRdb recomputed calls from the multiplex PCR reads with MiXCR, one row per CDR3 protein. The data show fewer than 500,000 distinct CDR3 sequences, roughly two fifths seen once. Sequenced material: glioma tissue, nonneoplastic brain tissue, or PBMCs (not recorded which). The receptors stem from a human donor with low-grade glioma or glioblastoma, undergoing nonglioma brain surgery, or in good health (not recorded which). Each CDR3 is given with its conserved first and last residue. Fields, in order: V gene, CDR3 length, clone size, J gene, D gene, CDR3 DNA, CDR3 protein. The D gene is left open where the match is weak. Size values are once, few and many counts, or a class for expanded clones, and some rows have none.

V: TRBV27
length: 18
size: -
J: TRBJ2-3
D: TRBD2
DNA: TGTGCCAGCAGTACCACTCAGGGACTAGCGGGAGTTGAAGATACGCAGTATTTT
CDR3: CASSTTQGLAGVEDTQYF

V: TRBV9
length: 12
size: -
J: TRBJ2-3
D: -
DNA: TGTGCCAGCAGCGTAGACGGCGATACGCAGTGTTTT
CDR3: CASSVDGDTQCF

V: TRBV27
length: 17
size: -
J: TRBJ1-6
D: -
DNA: TGTGCCATCAGTGAGTCACCGGAACCGACATGGGATTCACCCCTCCACTTT
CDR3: CAISESPEPTWDSPLHF

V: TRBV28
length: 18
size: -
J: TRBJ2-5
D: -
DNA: TGTGCCAGCAGTTTTCCCGTCTCCCCGGACAGCCTCCAAGAGACCCAGTACTTC
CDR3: CASSFPVSPDSLQETQYF

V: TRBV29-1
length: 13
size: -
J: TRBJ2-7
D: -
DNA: TGCAGCGTTGAAGGAGTCAAGTCAGCCGAGCAGTACTTC
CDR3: CSVEGVKSAEQYF

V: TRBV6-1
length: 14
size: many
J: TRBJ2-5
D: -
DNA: TGTGCCAGCAGTGATACGGGGGTAACACAGACCCAGTACTTC
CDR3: CASSDTGVTQTQYF

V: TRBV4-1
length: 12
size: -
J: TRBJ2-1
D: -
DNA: TGCGCCAGCAGGGCCGACTACAATGAGAAGTTCTTC
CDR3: CASRADYNEKFF

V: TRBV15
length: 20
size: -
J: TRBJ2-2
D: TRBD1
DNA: TGTGCCACCAGCAGAGAGAAGGTCGGTTGGACAGGGCTAAACACCGGGGAGCTGTTTTTT
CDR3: CATSREKVGWTGLNTGELFF

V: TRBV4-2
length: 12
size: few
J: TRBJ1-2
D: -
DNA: TGTGCCAGCAGAAATTTGTTTGATGGCTACACCTTC
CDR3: CASRNLFDGYTF

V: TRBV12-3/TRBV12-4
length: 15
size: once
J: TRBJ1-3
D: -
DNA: TGTGCCAGCAGTTTAGCCCCGACAGCCTCTGGGACCATATATTTT
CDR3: CASSLAPTASGTIYF

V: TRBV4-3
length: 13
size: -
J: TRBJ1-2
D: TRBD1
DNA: TGCGCCAGTTCGCGACAGGGGGCGAATGGCTACACCTTC
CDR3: CASSRQGANGYTF

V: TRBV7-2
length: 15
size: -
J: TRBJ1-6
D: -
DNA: TGTGCCAGCAGCTTCCGTCGGGGGGGTAATTCACCCCTCCACTTT
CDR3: CASSFRRGGNSPLHF

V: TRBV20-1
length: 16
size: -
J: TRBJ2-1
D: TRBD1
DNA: TGCAGTACTAGAGGCCGGACAGGGAGCTCCTACAATGAGCAGTTCTTC
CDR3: CSTRGRTGSSYNEQFF

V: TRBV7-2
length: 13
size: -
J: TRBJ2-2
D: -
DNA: TGTGCCAGCAGCCGACAGAACACCGGGGAGCTGTTTTTT
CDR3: CASSRQNTGELFF

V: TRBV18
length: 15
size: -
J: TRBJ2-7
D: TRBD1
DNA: TGTGCCAGCTCCCCGCGAAACGGACAGGGTGACGAGCAGTACTTC
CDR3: CASSPRNGQGDEQYF

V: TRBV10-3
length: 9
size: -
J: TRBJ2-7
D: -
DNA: TGTGCCATCTGGTACGAGCAGTACTTC
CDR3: CAIWYEQYF

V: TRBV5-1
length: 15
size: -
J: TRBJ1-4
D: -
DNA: TGCGCCAGCAGCCCGGACGGGTCTGCAAGTGAAAAACTGTTTTTT
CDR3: CASSPDGSASEKLFF